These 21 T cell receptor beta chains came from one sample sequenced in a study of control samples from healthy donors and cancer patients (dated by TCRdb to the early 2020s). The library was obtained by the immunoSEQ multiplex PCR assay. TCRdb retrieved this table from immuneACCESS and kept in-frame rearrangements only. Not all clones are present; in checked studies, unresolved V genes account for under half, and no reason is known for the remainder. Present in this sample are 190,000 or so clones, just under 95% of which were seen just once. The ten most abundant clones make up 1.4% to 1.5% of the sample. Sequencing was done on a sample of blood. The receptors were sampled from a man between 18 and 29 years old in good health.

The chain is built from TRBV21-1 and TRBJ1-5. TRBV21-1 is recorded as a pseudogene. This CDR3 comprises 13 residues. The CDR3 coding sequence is TGTGCCATCCGGGGGGGGCACGGTCAGCCCCAGCATTTT. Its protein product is CAIRGGHGQPQHF.

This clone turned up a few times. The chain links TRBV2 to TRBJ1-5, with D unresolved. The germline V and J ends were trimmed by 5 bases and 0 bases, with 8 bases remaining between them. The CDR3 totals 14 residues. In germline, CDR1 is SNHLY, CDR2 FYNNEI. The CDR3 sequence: CASSSHSSNQPQHF. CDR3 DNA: TGTGCCAGCAGTTCTCACAGTAGCAATCAGCCCCAGCATTTT.

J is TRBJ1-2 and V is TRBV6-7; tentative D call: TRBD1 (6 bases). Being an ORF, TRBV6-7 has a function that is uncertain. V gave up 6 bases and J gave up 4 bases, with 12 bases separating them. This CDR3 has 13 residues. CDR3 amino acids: CASSPTGLYGYTF. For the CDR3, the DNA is TGTGCCAGCAGCCCTACAGGGCTCTATGGCTACACCTTC.

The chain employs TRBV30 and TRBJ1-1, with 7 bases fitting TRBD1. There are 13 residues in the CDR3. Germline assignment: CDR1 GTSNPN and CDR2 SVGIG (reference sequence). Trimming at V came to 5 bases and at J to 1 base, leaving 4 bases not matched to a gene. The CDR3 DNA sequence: TGTGCCTGGGGGCGACAGGGGAACACTGAAGCTTTCTTT. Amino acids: CAWGRQGNTEAFF.

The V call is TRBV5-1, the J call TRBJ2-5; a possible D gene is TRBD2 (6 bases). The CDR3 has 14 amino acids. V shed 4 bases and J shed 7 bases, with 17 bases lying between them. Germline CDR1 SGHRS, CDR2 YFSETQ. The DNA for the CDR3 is TGCGCCAGCAGCGACGACAGAGGGGAGGTGACCCAGTACTTC. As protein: CASSDDRGEVTQYF.

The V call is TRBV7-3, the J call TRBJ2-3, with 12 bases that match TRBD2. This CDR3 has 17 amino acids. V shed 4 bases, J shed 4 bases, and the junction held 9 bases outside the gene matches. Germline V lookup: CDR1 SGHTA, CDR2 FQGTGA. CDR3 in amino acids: CASSSWTSGVGADTQYF. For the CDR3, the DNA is TGTGCCAGCAGCTCCTGGACTAGCGGGGTCGGTGCAGATACGCAGTATTTT.

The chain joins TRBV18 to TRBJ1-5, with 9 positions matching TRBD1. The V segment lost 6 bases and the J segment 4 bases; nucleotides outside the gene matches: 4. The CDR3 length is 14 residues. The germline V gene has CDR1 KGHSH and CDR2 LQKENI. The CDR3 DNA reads TGTGCCAGCTCCCAAGGACAGGGGAATCAGCCCCAGCATTTT. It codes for CASSQGQGNQPQHF. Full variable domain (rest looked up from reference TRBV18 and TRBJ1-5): NAGVMQNPRHLVRRRGQEARLRCSPMKGHSHVYWYRQLPEEGLKFMVYLQKENIIDESGMPKERFSAEFPKEGPSILRIQQVVRGDSAAYFCASSQGQGNQPQHFGDGTRLSIL.

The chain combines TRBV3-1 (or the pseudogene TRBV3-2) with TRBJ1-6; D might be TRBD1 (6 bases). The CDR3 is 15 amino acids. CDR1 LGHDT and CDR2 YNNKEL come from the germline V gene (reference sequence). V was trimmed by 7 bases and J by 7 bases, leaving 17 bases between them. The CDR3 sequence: CASKNRVVVNSPLHF. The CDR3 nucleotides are TGTGCCAGCAAAAACAGGGTTGTGGTGAATTCACCCCTCCACTTT.

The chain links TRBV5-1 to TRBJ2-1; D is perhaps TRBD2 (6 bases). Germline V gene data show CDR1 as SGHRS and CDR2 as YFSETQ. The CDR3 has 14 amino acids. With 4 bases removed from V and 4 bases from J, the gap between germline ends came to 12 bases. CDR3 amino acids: CASSRAAGYNEQFF. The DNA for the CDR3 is TGCGCCAGCAGCAGAGCGGCGGGATACAATGAGCAGTTCTTC.

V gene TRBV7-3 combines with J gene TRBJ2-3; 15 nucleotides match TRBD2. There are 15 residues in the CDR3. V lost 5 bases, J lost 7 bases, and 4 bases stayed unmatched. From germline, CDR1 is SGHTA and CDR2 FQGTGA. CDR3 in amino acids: CASSRTSGGDYTQYF. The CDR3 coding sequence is TGTGCCAGCAGCCGGACTAGCGGGGGGGATTATACGCAGTATTTT. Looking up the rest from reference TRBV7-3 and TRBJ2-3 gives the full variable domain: GAGVSQTPSNKVTEKGKYVELRCDPISGHTALYWYRQSLGQGPEFLIYFQGTGAADDSGLPNDRFFAVRPEGSVSTLKIQRTERGDSAVYLCASSRTSGGDYTQYFGPGTRLTVL.

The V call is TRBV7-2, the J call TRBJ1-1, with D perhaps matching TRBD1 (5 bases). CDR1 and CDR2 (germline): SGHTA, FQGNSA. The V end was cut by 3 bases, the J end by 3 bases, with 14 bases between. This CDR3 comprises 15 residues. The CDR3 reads CASSLTYLGDTEAFF. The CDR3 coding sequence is TGTGCCAGCAGCTTGACTTACTTGGGGGACACTGAAGCTTTCTTT.

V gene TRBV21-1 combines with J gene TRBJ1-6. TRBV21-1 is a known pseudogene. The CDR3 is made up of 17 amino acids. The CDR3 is CASSKGGGITYNSPLHF. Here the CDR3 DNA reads TGTGCCAGCAGCAAAGGGGGAGGGATCACCTATAATTCACCCCTCCACTTT.

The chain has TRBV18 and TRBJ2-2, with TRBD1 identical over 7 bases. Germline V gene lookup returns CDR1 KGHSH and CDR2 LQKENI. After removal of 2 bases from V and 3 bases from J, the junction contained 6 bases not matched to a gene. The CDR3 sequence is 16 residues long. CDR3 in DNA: TGTGCCAGCTCACCAGACGACAGGGTGGACACCGGGGAGCTGTTTTTT. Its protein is CASSPDDRVDTGELFF. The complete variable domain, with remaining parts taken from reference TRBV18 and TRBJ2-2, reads NAGVMQNPRHLVRRRGQEARLRCSPMKGHSHVYWYRQLPEEGLKFMVYLQKENIIDESGMPKERFSAEFPKEGPSILRIQQVVRGDSAAYFCASSPDDRVDTGELFFGEGSRLTVL.

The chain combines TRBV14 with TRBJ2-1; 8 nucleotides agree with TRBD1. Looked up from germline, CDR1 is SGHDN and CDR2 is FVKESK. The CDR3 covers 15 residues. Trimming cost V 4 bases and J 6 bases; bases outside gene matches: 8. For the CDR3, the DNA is TGTGCCAGCAGCCTCAGGACAGGGTTGATCAATGAGCAGTTCTTC. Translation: CASSLRTGLINEQFF.

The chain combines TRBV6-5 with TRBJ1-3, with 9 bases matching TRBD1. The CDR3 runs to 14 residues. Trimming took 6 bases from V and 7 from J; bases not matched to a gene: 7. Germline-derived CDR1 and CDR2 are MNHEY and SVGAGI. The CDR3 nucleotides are TGTGCCAGCAGATTTCAACAGGGGGCGAACACCATATATTTT. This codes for CASRFQQGANTIYF.

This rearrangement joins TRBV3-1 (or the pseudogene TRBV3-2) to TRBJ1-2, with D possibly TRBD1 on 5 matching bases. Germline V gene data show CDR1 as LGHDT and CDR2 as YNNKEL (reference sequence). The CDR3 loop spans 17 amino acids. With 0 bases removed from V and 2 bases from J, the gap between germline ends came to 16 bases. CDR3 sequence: CASSQDLGGGANYGYTF. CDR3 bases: TGTGCCAGCAGCCAAGATTTGGGGGGTGGAGCAAACTATGGCTACACCTTC.

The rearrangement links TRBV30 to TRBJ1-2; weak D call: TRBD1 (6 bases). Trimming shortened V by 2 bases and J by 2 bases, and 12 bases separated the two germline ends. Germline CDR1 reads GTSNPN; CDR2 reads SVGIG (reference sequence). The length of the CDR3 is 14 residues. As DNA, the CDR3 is TGTGCCTGGAGTCGAGGGGGGAGGAACTATGGCTACACCTTC. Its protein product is CAWSRGGRNYGYTF.

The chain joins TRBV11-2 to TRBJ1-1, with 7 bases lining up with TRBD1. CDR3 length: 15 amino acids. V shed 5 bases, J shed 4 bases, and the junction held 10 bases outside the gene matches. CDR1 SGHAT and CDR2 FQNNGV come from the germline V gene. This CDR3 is CASSQTGSRGTEAFF. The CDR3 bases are TGTGCCAGCAGCCAGACAGGGTCCAGGGGCACTGAAGCTTTCTTT. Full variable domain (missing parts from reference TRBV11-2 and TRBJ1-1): EAGVAQSPRYKIIEKRQSVAFWCNPISGHATLYWYQQILGQGPKLLIQFQNNGVVDDSQLPKDRFSAERLKGVDSTLKIQPAKLEDSAVYLCASSQTGSRGTEAFFGQGTRLTVV.

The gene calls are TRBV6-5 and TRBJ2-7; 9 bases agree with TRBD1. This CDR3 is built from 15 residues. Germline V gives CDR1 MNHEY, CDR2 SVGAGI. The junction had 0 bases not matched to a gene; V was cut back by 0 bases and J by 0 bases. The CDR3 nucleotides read TGTGCCAGCAGTTACTCGGGACAGGGCTCCTACGAGCAGTACTTC. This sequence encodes CASSYSGQGSYEQYF.

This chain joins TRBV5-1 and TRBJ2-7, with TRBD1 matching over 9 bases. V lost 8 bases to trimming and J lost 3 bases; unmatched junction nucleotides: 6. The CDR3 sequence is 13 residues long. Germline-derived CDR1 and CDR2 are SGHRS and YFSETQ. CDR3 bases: TGCGCCAGTCAGAGGACAGGGGACTACGAGCAGTACTTC. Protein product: CASQRTGDYEQYF.

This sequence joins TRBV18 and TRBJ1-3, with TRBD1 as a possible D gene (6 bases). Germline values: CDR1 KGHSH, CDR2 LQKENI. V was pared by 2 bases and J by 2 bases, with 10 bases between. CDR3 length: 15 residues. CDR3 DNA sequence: TGTGCCAGCTCACCAACCCGGGACACTGGAAACACCATATATTTT. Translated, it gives CASSPTRDTGNTIYF.